This T cell receptor (beta chain) is drawn from a study of spatial heterogeneity in lung cancer. This clonotype was counted only a few times. This CDR3 spans 13 amino acids. Germline V gene lookup returns CDR1 MNHNS and CDR2 SASEGT. V was clipped by 7 bases and J by 2 bases, with 9 bases between them. On each TCR cDNA molecule, a unique molecular identifier was present. TCRdb itself ran the 5' RACE reads through MiXCR, one entry per CDR3 protein. The repertoire includes tens of thousands of distinct CDR3 sequences, 12% of them detected once, and roughly 40% sits in the top ten. Indicated time point: sample taken at primary tumor resection. Material for sequencing was whole RNA from tumor, nontumor lung or frozen PBMC, left unsorted.

This chain links TRBV6-1 with TRBJ1-5; D is ambiguous. The receptor comes from a female donor with early-stage non-small cell lung cancer. The sequencing here drew on PBMCs, taken at surgery. The CDR3 loop reads CASIDGRNQPQHF. CDR3 coding DNA: TGTGCCAGCATTGACGGCCGCAATCAGCCCCAGCATTTT.